A single sample is the source of the 26 T cell receptor beta chains below, sequenced in a study of beta chain features in type 1 diabetes. Of the isolated RNA, all was reverse transcribed, and so the sequenced material was expressed TCRB transcripts. The table came from immunoSEQ multiplex PCR; TCRdb's copy has only in-frame clones and leaves some out. This sample yields about 210,000 clones, of which approximately 11% are seen a single time; 1% to 1.5% belongs to the top ten. The sequenced sample was central memory CD4+ T cells from blood. The receptors here all came from a man aged 18 to 29 in good health.

The chain employs TRBV27 and TRBJ2-3; D gene unclear. Trimming cost V 5 bases and J 1 base, with 10 bases left between them. The CDR3 has 14 residues. Per the germline V gene, CDR1 is MNHEY and CDR2 is SMNVEV (reference sequence). The CDR3 region has the DNA TGTGCCAGCAGTCCTCGAACCGGCACAGATACGCAGTATTTT. Its protein is CASSPRTGTDTQYF.

This sequence joins TRBV7-2 and TRBJ1-5, with D perhaps matching TRBD1 (5 bases). Between the trimmed V and J ends, which lost 5 bases and 4 bases, there was a span of 18 bases. The CDR3 consists of 16 residues. The V gene's germline CDR1 is SGHTA and CDR2 FQGNSA. CDR3 amino acids: CASSPIPGFSNQPQHF. The CDR3 DNA reads TGTGCCAGCAGCCCAATCCCAGGGTTTAGTAATCAGCCCCAGCATTTT.

In this sample, this clone turned up many times. This chain connects TRBV10-3 to TRBJ2-7, with 8 positions matching TRBD2. The V gene's germline CDR1 is ENHRY and CDR2 SYGVKD. Unmatched junction bases numbered 14, after V lost 7 bases and J lost 6 bases. This CDR3 contains 15 residues. The CDR3 protein is CAIKSVAGGPSEQYF. Written as DNA, the CDR3 is TGTGCCATCAAGAGTGTGGCGGGAGGCCCCAGCGAGCAGTACTTC.

This clone has at least ten counts. The chain is built from TRBV30 and TRBJ2-3, with D possibly matching TRBD1 (6 bases). This CDR3 is 15 amino acids long. Germline lookup yields CDR1 GTSNPN and CDR2 SVGIG (reference sequence). V gave up 0 bases and J gave up 2 bases, with 12 bases separating them. The CDR3 DNA sequence: TGTGCCTGGAGTGTACGGGCAGGGGTCACAGATACGCAGTATTTT. Translation gives CAWSVRAGVTDTQYF.

This clone turned up a few times. V and J are TRBV7-2 and TRBJ2-1, with 7 positions matching TRBD2. From germline, CDR1 is SGHTA and CDR2 FQGNSA. The CDR3 runs to 14 residues. V was pared by 6 bases and J by 1 base, with 3 bases of the junction left unmatched. The CDR3: CASSFSGSYNEQFF. The CDR3 nucleotides read TGTGCCAGCAGTTTTAGCGGGTCCTACAATGAGCAGTTCTTC.

This clone was seen only a few times. This chain's CDR3 is CASSQVEQVYGYTF. The DNA of the CDR3 is TGCGCCAGCAGCCAAGTCGAGCAAGTCTATGGCTACACCTTC. The chain employs TRBV4-1 and TRBJ1-2; D gene unclear. Germline CDR1 and CDR2: MGHRA and YSYEKL. The CDR3 length is 14 residues. V was shortened by 1 base and J by 4 bases, with 10 bases between the two germline ends.

This clone was observed a few times. V usage is TRBV10-3 and J usage is TRBJ1-2, with 7 bases aligning to TRBD1. The CDR3 extends over 14 amino acids. Germline V gene data show CDR1 as ENHRY and CDR2 as SYGVKD. With V trimmed by 7 bases and J by 0 bases, 5 bases remained unmatched. The CDR3 DNA is TGTGCCATCACGGCGGGACAGTCTAACTATGGCTACACCTTC. Its protein product is CAITAGQSNYGYTF.

This clone was seen only a few times. The rearrangement uses TRBV29-1 and TRBJ2-5, with a weak D call TRBD1 (5 bases). This CDR3 spans 13 amino acids. V was pared by 0 bases and J by 5 bases, with 10 bases between. Germline assignment: CDR1 SQVTM and CDR2 ANQGSEA. The CDR3 nucleotides read TGCAGCGTTGAAGATCAACCAGGGGAGACCCAGTACTTC. Translated: CSVEDQPGETQYF.

This clone was detected a few times. This rearrangement joins TRBV7-2 to TRBJ2-3; 12 nucleotides match TRBD2. Germline assignment: CDR1 SGHTA and CDR2 FQGNSA. V shed 2 bases and J 4 bases; nucleotides not matched to a gene: 13. The CDR3 is 19 residues long. In nucleotides, the CDR3 is TGTGCCAGCAGCTTAACCCTCTTTACTAGCGGGAGGAGGGCAGATACGCAGTATTTT. Its translation: CASSLTLFTSGRRADTQYF.

The V and J genes are TRBV7-2 and TRBJ2-3, with a tentative D call TRBD2 (5 bases). The CDR3 spans 15 residues. V was shortened by 2 bases and J by 4 bases, with 13 bases between the two germline ends. Germline V gene lookup returns CDR1 SGHTA and CDR2 FQGNSA. Here the CDR3 reads CASSLRSGRADTQYF. CDR3 coding DNA: TGTGCCAGCAGCTTACGGTCGGGAAGGGCAGATACGCAGTATTTT.

This clone was counted many times. The J gene is TRBJ2-2, the V gene TRBV18; 9 positions agree with TRBD1. The CDR3 spans 15 residues. V trimming: 4 bases; J trimming: 3 bases; junction bases outside the gene matches: 3. The germline CDR1 and CDR2 sequences are KGHSH and LQKENI. The CDR3 is CASSRDRADTGELFF. The CDR3 coding sequence is TGTGCCAGCTCACGGGACAGGGCGGACACCGGGGAGCTGTTTTTT.

This clone was seen only a few times. The chain uses TRBV4-3 and TRBJ2-3; no definite D call. This CDR3 has 14 residues. V lost 1 base and J lost 7, with 12 bases in between. The V gene's germline CDR1 is LGHNA and CDR2 YSLEER. CDR3: CASSQGVGQNTQYF. The DNA for the CDR3 is TGCGCCAGCAGCCAAGGGGTAGGTCAAAATACGCAGTATTTT.

There are a few counts of this clone. The V gene is TRBV10-3, the J gene TRBJ2-1; a weak D match, TRBD2 (5 bases). Deletions cut 7 bases from V and 3 bases from J, with 22 bases between. In germline, CDR1 is ENHRY, CDR2 SYGVKD. The CDR3 length is 17 residues. CDR3 protein: CAIKKPGSGKGYNEQFF. CDR3 DNA sequence: TGTGCCATCAAAAAACCGGGTTCCGGGAAGGGCTACAATGAGCAGTTCTTC.

The chain couples TRBV29-1 to TRBJ2-5, with unresolved D. Germline V CDR1 and CDR2: SQVTM, ANQGSEA. This CDR3 is 10 amino acids long. V was pared by 4 bases and J by 5 bases, with 5 bases between. CDR3 nucleotide sequence: TGCAGCGTTGTTAGCGAGACCCAGTACTTC. It translates to CSVVSETQYF.

The chain links TRBV6-5 to TRBJ2-7, with D maybe TRBD1 (5 bases). V dropped 6 bases and J dropped 3 bases, with 12 bases sitting between them. The CDR3 extends over 13 amino acids. CDR1 and CDR2 from the germline V gene are MNHEY and SVGAGI. The CDR3 loop reads CASRLGHLYEQYF. The CDR3 region has the DNA TGTGCCAGCAGACTCGGACACCTCTACGAGCAGTACTTC.

The chain joins TRBV7-2 to TRBJ2-1; D unclear. The V and J ends lost 1 base and 12 bases respectively, with 16 bases between them. This CDR3 region has 14 residues. Germline V gives CDR1 SGHTA, CDR2 FQGNSA. The CDR3 sequence: CASSLGVLWSWQFF. As DNA, the CDR3 is TGTGCCAGCAGCTTAGGGGTCCTTTGGTCGTGGCAGTTCTTC.

In this sample, this clone turned up many times. The rearrangement links TRBV7-2 to TRBJ2-5; TRBD2 is a possible D gene (6 bases). The CDR3 length is 13 residues. V dropped 10 bases and J dropped 1 base, with 13 bases sitting between them. Germline loops: CDR1 SGHTA, CDR2 FQGNSA. The CDR3 reads CATGAGTQETQYF. The DNA for the CDR3 is TGTGCCACGGGAGCCGGGACCCAAGAGACCCAGTACTTC.

This clone came up a few times. The chain couples TRBV7-2 to TRBJ2-3; 10 bases are a match to TRBD2. CDR1 is SGHTA and CDR2 is FQGNSA in the germline V gene. This CDR3 has 18 amino acids. The V gene end was trimmed by 5 bases and the J gene end by 0 bases; junction bases not matched to a gene: 11. Here the CDR3 reads CASSRIGTSGTSTDTQYF. CDR3 bases: TGTGCCAGCAGCCGTATTGGTACTAGCGGGACTAGCACAGATACGCAGTATTTT.

In regard to this clone: Germline is not matched at one junction end, which may reflect a read error. The gene calls are TRBV2 and TRBJ2-1; perhaps TRBD2 as D (5 bases). Germline loops: CDR1 SNHLY, CDR2 FYNNEI. The CDR3 covers 14 residues. This CDR3 is CASSRTSSYTEQFF. The CDR3 bases are TGTGCCAGCAGTCGGACTTCCTCCTACACTGAGCAGTTCTTC.

This clone was seen a few times. The chain uses TRBV30 and TRBJ1-1; tentatively, D is TRBD1 (5 bases). This CDR3 has 15 amino acids. The germline V and J ends were trimmed by 0 bases and 0 bases, with 11 bases remaining between them. Germline V gene lookup returns CDR1 GTSNPN and CDR2 SVGIG (reference sequence). The CDR3 here is CAWSVMGTVNTEAFF. CDR3 nucleotides: TGTGCCTGGAGTGTAATGGGGACGGTGAACACTGAAGCTTTCTTT.

Ten or more counts support this clone. This chain connects TRBV28 to TRBJ2-7; tentatively, D is TRBD2 (6 bases). This CDR3 has 14 residues. The germline CDR1 and CDR2 sequences are MDHEN and SYDVKM. V gave up 11 bases and J gave up 2 bases, with 19 bases separating them. The chain's CDR3 is CAGGDRAGAYEQYF. CDR3 coding DNA: TGTGCCGGCGGCGACCGAGCGGGCGCCTACGAGCAGTACTTC.

At least ten counts were recorded for this clone. J is TRBJ2-1 and V is TRBV29-1; TRBD2 agrees at 10 bases. The germline gives CDR1 SQVTM, CDR2 ANQGSEA. The CDR3 sequence is 12 residues long. J lost 10 bases, V lost 3 bases, and 3 bases had no gene match. The CDR3 is CSVESSGREQFF. The CDR3 region has the DNA TGCAGCGTTGAGTCTAGCGGGAGAGAGCAGTTCTTC.

V usage is TRBV4-2 and J usage is TRBJ2-1; no definite D call. CDR1 LGHNA and CDR2 YNFKEQ come from the germline V gene. The CDR3 runs 12 residues. The germline V and J ends were trimmed by 0 bases and 9 bases, with 6 bases remaining between them. The DNA for the CDR3 is TGTGCCAGCAGCCAAGATGAGTCTGAGCAGTTCTTC. This gives the protein CASSQDESEQFF.

This sequence joins TRBV30 and TRBJ1-5; 7 nucleotides agree with TRBD1. From germline, CDR1 is GTSNPN and CDR2 SVGIG (reference sequence). This CDR3 has 13 amino acids. The CDR3 coding sequence is TGTGCTCTAGCCAGGGGGGGGAATCAGCCCCAGCATTTT. It is translated as CALARGGNQPQHF. The whole variable domain, remainder taken from reference TRBV30 and TRBJ1-5, is SQTIHQWPATLVQPVGSPLSLECTVEGTSNPNLYWYRQAAGRGLQLLFYSVGIGQISSEVPQNLSASRPQDRQFILSSKKLLLSDSGFYLCALARGGNQPQHFGDGTRLSIL.

This clone has a handful of counts. The CDR3 DNA follows: TGTGCCAGCAGCGTGATAGCGGAAGATACGCAGTATTTT. It translates to CASSVIAEDTQYF. This chain joins TRBV9 and TRBJ2-3, with TRBD2 as a possible D gene (6 bases). V dropped 2 bases and J dropped 5 bases, with 9 bases sitting between them. CDR3 size: 13 residues. Germline assignment: CDR1 SGDLS and CDR2 YYNGEE.

The rearrangement joins TRBV9 to TRBJ2-5; unclear D gene. Trimming shortened V by 0 bases and J by 2 bases, and 8 bases separated the two germline ends. CDR1 and CDR2 from the germline V gene are SGDLS and YYNGEE. The CDR3 is 14 residues long. The CDR3 spells CASSVGTLQETQYF. The DNA for the CDR3 is TGTGCCAGCAGCGTAGGGACGTTGCAAGAGACCCAGTACTTC.